The 20 T cell receptor beta chains below all came from one sample that was sequenced in a study of post-analysis software for immune sequencing data. Researchers reported that TCR beta cDNA libraries carried unique molecular identifiers. TCRdb reprocessed the PCR reads with MiXCR, giving one entry per CDR3 protein. The table has approximately 690,000 distinct CDR3 sequences, approximately 59% seen once. Study findings and constraints: When patients were compared with controls, about five TRBV segments were more frequent, TRBV5-6, TRBV5-1 and TRBV20-1 among them.

Which antigens these TCRs recognize remains unknown. The sample comprised blood. The origin of the receptors is a girl aged 2 to 9 with multiple sclerosis.

This clonotype was counted only a few times. This rearrangement joins TRBV14 to TRBJ2-5; 8 bases agree with TRBD1. Unmatched junction bases numbered 2, after V lost 1 base and J lost 1 base. The CDR3 is made up of 15 amino acids. Germline CDR1 SGHDN, CDR2 FVKESK. This CDR3 is CASSQGGQGQETQYF. CDR3 DNA: TGTGCCAGCAGCCAAGGTGGACAGGGCCAAGAGACCCAGTACTTC.

This clonotype has only a few counts. CDR3 DNA: TGCAGCTCGGCAGAAGCTTCTAGCACAGATACGCAGTATTTT. Translation gives CSSAEASSTDTQYF. The chain links TRBV29-1 to TRBJ2-3; D remains ambiguous. This CDR3 contains 14 residues. V was shortened by 8 bases and J by 0 bases, with 15 bases between the two germline ends. Looked up from germline, CDR1 is SQVTM and CDR2 is ANQGSEA.

The J gene is TRBJ2-7, the V gene TRBV27; D unclear. The germline V gene encodes CDR1 MNHEY and CDR2 SMNVEV (reference sequence). V shed 9 bases and J shed 0 bases, with 9 bases lying between them. The CDR3 extends over 12 amino acids. CDR3 sequence reads: CARIHNSYEQYF. For the CDR3, the DNA is TGTGCCAGGATACACAACTCCTACGAGCAGTACTTC.

This clonotype has a handful of counts. V is TRBV12-3 or TRBV12-4 and J is TRBJ2-3; unclear D gene. The CDR3 has 14 residues. The germline V and J ends were trimmed by 4 bases and 10 bases, with 18 bases remaining between them. For the CDR3, the DNA is TGTGCCAGCAGTTCCGTCGGTGCGCACGGGTCGCAGTATTTT. It specifies CASSSVGAHGSQYF.

Only a few counts were recorded for this clonotype. The chain is built from TRBV6-6 and TRBJ2-3; D may be TRBD2 (7 bases). Germline values: CDR1 MNHNY, CDR2 SVGAGI (reference sequence). CDR3 size: 14 residues. Trimming stripped 6 bases from V and 0 bases from J, with 10 bases between. CDR3 nucleotide sequence: TGTGCCAGCAGGAGGGGGGGCAGCACAGATACGCAGTATTTT. Encoded protein: CASRRGGSTDTQYF.

The chain is built from TRBV29-1 and TRBJ2-1, with 8 nucleotides matching TRBD1. With V trimmed by 3 bases and J by 5 bases, 3 bases remained unmatched. Germline-derived CDR1 and CDR2 are SQVTM and ANQGSEA. The CDR3 length is 13 residues. The CDR3 sequence: CSVEDRADNEQFF. The CDR3 DNA sequence: TGCAGCGTTGAGGACAGGGCCGACAATGAGCAGTTCTTC.

This clonotype has more than one count but fewer than ten. This rearrangement joins TRBV7-9 to TRBJ2-7; 13 bases fit TRBD2. This CDR3 spans 15 amino acids. The V gene end was trimmed by 4 bases and the J gene end by 5 bases; junction bases not matched to a gene: 5. CDR1 is SEHNR and CDR2 is FQNEAQ in the germline V gene (reference sequence). CDR3 in DNA: TGTGCCAGCAGCTCCGGGACTAGCGGGATCGACGAGCAGTACTTC. Amino acid sequence: CASSSGTSGIDEQYF.

The chain couples TRBV6-1 to TRBJ2-7, with D unresolved. The V and J ends lost 4 bases and 6 bases respectively, with 13 bases between them. Germline loops: CDR1 MNHNS, CDR2 SASEGT. CDR3 length: 13 residues. The CDR3 protein is CASSAPAVREQYF. The CDR3 bases are TGTGCCAGCAGTGCCCCCGCTGTGCGCGAGCAGTACTTC.

The table lists this clonotype with a few counts. CDR3 bases: TGTGCCAGCTCACCGACCCGGGACAGCACCTACGAGCAGTACTTC. Its protein product is CASSPTRDSTYEQYF. The rearrangement uses TRBV18 and TRBJ2-7; 7 bases line up with TRBD1. The CDR3 length is 15 residues. The junction had 7 bases not matched to a gene; V was cut back by 3 bases and J by 2 bases. Germline V lookup: CDR1 KGHSH, CDR2 LQKENI.

The rearrangement links TRBV29-1 to TRBJ2-1; 7 bases are shared with TRBD1. This CDR3 has 14 amino acids. V was clipped by 4 bases and J by 5 bases; unmatched bases: 8. Germline CDR1 and CDR2: SQVTM and ANQGSEA. The CDR3 is CSVARQGSNNEQFF. The CDR3 DNA is TGCAGCGTTGCCCGACAGGGCTCGAACAATGAGCAGTTCTTC.

The chain carries TRBV27 and TRBJ2-7; 8 bases line up with TRBD2. Looked up from germline, CDR1 is MNHEY and CDR2 is SMNVEV (reference sequence). There are 14 residues in the CDR3. Germline trimming cut 4 bases from V and 2 bases from J; bases unmatched to any gene: 4. CDR3: CASSSLAATYEQYF. The CDR3 region has the DNA TGTGCCAGCAGTTCACTAGCGGCTACCTACGAGCAGTACTTC.

Concerning this clonotype itself: Likely a read error: the CDR3 ends without its conserved phenylalanine or tryptophan. The genes are TRBV5-1 and TRBJ1-5; possible D gene TRBD1, 5 bases. The germline V gene has CDR1 SGHRS and CDR2 YFSETQ. V was shortened by 3 bases and J by 4 bases, with 11 bases between the two germline ends. The CDR3 is 14 amino acids. The CDR3 protein is CASSSGIANQPQHV. In DNA form, the CDR3 reads TGCGCCAGCAGCTCAGGGATAGCAAATCAGCCCCAGCATGTT.

The V and J genes are TRBV6-5 and TRBJ1-1; D is unresolved. Looked up from germline, CDR1 is MNHEY and CDR2 is SVGAGI. V lost 0 bases and J lost 7, with 12 bases in between. The CDR3 spans 14 residues. The CDR3 region has the DNA TGTGCCAGCAGTTACTCCTCAGACCCCAGTGAAGCTTTCTTT. Protein: CASSYSSDPSEAFF.

A single count supports this clonotype. This sequence joins TRBV5-1 and TRBJ2-7, with D hard to call. V lost 5 bases, J lost 0 bases, and 12 bases lay in between. CDR1 SGHRS and CDR2 YFSETQ come from the germline V gene. The CDR3 length is 14 residues. CDR3 sequence (DNA): TGCGCCAGCAGTTTCACAGACACCTCCTACGAGCAGTACTTC. It specifies CASSFTDTSYEQYF.

A remark on this clonotype: Relative to the germline gene, one junction end is altered; a read error may explain this. V and J are TRBV6-1 and TRBJ2-3; D is uncertain. CDR1 MNHNS and CDR2 SASEGT come from the germline V gene. This CDR3 contains 13 residues. CDR3 sequence: CASSEAAPDTRYF. The CDR3 DNA reads TGTGCCAGCAGTGAAGCGGCCCCAGATACGCGGTATTTT.

The chain has TRBV12-3 or TRBV12-4 and TRBJ2-1; 8 positions agree with TRBD1. V trimming: 5 bases; J trimming: 7 bases; junction bases outside the gene matches: 10. The CDR3 spans 15 residues. The CDR3 loop reads CASSPDREAENEQFF. The CDR3 region has the DNA TGTGCCAGCAGTCCGGACAGGGAAGCCGAGAATGAGCAGTTCTTC.

This chain joins TRBV6-5 and TRBJ1-6; weak D call: TRBD1 (5 bases). This CDR3 is 14 amino acids long. CDR1 MNHEY and CDR2 SVGAGI come from the germline V gene. V gave up 0 bases and J gave up 9 bases, with 9 bases separating them. The CDR3 region is CASSYSSGGSPLHF. CDR3 DNA: TGTGCCAGCAGTTACTCGAGCGGGGGTTCACCCCTCCACTTT.

J is TRBJ2-3 and V is TRBV12-3 or TRBV12-4; D not resolved. CDR3 length equals 14 residues. Trimming removed 2 bases at V and 3 bases at J, with 9 bases between. The CDR3 loop reads CASSLLKYTDTQYF. The CDR3 nucleotides read TGTGCCAGCAGTTTATTGAAATATACAGATACGCAGTATTTT.

V and J are TRBV7-2 and TRBJ2-1; D not resolved. Germline loops: CDR1 SGHTA, CDR2 FQGNSA. The CDR3 has 13 amino acids. Trimming pared 5 bases from V and 9 bases from J, leaving 14 bases between. The CDR3 DNA reads as TGTGCCAGCAGCCGTGGGCCGGTCGGTGAGCAGTTCTTC. Protein sequence: CASSRGPVGEQFF. Looking up the rest from reference TRBV7-2 and TRBJ2-1 gives the full variable domain: GAGVSQSPSNKVTEKGKDVELRCDPISGHTALYWYRQSLGQGLEFLIYFQGNSAPDKSGLPSDRFSAERTGGSVSTLTIQRTQQEDSAVYLCASSRGPVGEQFFGPGTRLTVL.

The chain is built from TRBV12-3 or TRBV12-4 and TRBJ2-3, with 7 bases fitting TRBD1. V lost 2 bases and J lost 4; bases outside the gene matches: 15. The length of the CDR3 is 18 residues. The CDR3: CASSLTISGTDIPDTQYF. The CDR3 DNA follows: TGTGCCAGCAGTTTAACCATCTCCGGGACAGACATTCCAGATACGCAGTATTTT.